The clone carrying this TCR beta chain was detected a few times. The germline gives CDR1 SNHLY, CDR2 FYNNEI. This CDR3 is built from 14 residues. With V trimmed by 6 bases and J by 9 bases, 11 bases remained unmatched. The sample originates from a study of response to subunit inactivated influenza vaccine. In TCRdb, the RT-PCR reads were re-called with MiXCR into one record per CDR3 protein. The sample has 550,000 to 800,000 distinct CDR3 sequences; 15% to 19% are singletons. The clonotype was recovered from a man over 45 who received an inactivated influenza vaccine. The sequencing here drew on PBMCs from blood, taken 11 to 12 days after vaccination. The chain combines TRBV2 with TRBJ1-5; 7 bases agree with TRBD1. CDR3 DNA: TGTGCCAGCAGGGGACAGACAGGCCCGGCGCCCCAGCATTTT. Amino acid sequence: CASRGQTGPAPQHF. Using reference TRBV2 and TRBJ1-5 for the parts outside the CDR3, the full variable domain is EPEVTQTPSHQVTQMGQEVILRCVPISNHLYFYWYRQILGQKVEFLVSFYNNEISEKSEIFDDQFSVERPDGSNFTLKIRSTKLEDSAMYFCASRGQTGPAPQHFGDGTRLSIL.